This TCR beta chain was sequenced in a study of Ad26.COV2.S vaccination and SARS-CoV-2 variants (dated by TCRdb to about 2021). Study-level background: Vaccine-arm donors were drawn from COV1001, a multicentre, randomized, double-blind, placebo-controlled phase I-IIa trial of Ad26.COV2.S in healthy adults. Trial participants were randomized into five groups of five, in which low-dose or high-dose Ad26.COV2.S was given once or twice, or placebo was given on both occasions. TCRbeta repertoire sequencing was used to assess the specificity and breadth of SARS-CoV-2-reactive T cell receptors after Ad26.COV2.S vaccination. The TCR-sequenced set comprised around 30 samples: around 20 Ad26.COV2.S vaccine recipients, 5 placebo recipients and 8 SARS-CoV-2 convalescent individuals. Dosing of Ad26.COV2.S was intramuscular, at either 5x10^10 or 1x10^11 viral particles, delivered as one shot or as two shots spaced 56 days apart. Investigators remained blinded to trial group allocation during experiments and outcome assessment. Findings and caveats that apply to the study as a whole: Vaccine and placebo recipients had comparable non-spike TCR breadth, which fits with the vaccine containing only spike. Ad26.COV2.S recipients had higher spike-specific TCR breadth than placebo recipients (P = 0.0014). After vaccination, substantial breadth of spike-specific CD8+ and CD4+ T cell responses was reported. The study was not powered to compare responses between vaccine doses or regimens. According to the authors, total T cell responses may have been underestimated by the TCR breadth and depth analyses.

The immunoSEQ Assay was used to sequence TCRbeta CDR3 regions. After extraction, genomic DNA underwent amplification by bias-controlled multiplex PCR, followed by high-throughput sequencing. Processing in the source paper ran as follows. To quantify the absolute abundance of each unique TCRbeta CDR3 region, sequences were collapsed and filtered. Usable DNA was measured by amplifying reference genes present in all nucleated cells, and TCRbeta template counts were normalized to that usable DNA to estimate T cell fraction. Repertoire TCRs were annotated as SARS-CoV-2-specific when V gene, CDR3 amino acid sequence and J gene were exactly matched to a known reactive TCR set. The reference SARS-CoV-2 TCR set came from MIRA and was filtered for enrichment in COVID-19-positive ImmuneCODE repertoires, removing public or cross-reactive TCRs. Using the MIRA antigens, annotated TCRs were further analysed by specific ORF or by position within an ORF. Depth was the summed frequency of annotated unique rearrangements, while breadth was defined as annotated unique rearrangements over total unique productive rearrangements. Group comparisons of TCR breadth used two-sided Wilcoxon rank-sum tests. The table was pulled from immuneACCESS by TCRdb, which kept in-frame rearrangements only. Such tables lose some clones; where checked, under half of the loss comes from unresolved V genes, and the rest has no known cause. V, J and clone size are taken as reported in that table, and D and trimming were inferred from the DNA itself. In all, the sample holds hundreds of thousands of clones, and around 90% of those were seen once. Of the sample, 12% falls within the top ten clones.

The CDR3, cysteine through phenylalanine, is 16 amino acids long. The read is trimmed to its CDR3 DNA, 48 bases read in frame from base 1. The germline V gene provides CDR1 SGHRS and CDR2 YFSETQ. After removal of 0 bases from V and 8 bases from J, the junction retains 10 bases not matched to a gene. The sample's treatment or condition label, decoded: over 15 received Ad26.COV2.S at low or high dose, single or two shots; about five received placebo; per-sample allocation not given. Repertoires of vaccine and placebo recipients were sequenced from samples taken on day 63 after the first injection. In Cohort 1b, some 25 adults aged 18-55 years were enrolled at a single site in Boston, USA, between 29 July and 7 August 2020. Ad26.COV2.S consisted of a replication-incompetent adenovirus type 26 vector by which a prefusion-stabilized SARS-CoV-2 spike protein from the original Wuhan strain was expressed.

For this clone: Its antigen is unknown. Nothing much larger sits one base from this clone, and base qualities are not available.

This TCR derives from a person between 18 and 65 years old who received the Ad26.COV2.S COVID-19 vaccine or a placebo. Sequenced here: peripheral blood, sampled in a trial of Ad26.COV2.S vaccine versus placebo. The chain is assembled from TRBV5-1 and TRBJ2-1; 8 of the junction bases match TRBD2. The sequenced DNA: TGCGCCAGCAGCTTGGTCGGAGCGGGAGTTTTCTATGAGCAGTTCTTC. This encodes CASSLVGAGVFYEQFF.